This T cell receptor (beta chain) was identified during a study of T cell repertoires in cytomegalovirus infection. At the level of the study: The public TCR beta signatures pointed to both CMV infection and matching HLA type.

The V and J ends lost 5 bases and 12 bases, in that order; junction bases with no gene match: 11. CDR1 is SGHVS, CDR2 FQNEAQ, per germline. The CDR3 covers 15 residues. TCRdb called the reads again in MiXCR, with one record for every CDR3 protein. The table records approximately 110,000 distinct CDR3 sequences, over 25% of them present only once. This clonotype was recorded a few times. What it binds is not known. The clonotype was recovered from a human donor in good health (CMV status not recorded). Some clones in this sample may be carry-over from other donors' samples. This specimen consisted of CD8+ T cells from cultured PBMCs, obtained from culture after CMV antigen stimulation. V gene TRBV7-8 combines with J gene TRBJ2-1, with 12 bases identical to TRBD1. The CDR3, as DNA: TGTGCCAGCAGCCCCCGGGGGACAGGGGGCGTGGGGCAGTTCTTC. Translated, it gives CASSPRGTGGVGQFF.